What follows describes a single TCR beta chain. The sample comes from a study of control samples from healthy donors and cancer patients. Using immunoSEQ multiplex PCR, the repertoire was profiled, and TCRdb retains in-frame clones only, with some absent. The data show approximately 100,000 clones, with roughly 92% seen just once and around 3% held by the top ten. V dropped 2 bases and J dropped 5; count of bases not matched to a gene: 9. The germline gives CDR1 GTSNPN, CDR2 SVGIG (reference sequence). The CDR3 sequence is 16 residues long. J is TRBJ1-2 and V is TRBV30; 12 positions match TRBD1. The source is a human donor in good health. The donor label of this sample is uncertain. Material for sequencing was blood. The CDR3 bases are TGTGCCTGGAGTCTGGGACAGGGGGCCCCTGGGTATGGCTACACCTTC. Translation: CAWSLGQGAPGYGYTF.